There are many counts of the clone carrying this TCR beta chain. What it binds is unknown. This sample was included in a study of CD8 T cells in ankylosing spondylitis. The V segment lost 4 bases and the J segment 0 bases; nucleotides outside the gene matches: 9. In germline, CDR1 is SGHVS, CDR2 FQNEAQ. CDR3 length: 18 amino acids. A single record per CDR3 protein comes from TCRdb applying MiXCR to the 5' RACE reads. Among 500,000 to 650,000 distinct CDR3 sequences listed, roughly 5.3% were seen once. Study outcomes and limitations: The study identified a TCR beta motif of 7 or 8 highly homologous variants that appeared characteristic of ankylosing spondylitis blood.

This receptor was obtained from a male donor with ankylosing spondylitis. The rearrangement links TRBV7-8 to TRBJ2-6; TRBD1 aligns across 7 bases. The source material was blood, either unsorted or a sorted T cell fraction (not recorded which). CDR3 bases: TGTGCCAGCAGCTCTAGAGACAGGGCAATCTCTGGGGCCAACGTCCTGACTTTC. Its protein is CASSSRDRAISGANVLTF.